This is a list of T cell receptor beta chains from one sample in a study of cytomegalovirus exposure and HLA in healthy donors. Repertoires were generated with immunoSEQ multiplex PCR, while TCRdb's copy carries only in-frame clones and drops some. The sample has more than 75,000 clones, about 87% seen once. Sequencing was carried out using PBMCs. Receptor source: a man between 18 and 29 years old in good health and CMV-seronegative. CDR3s include the opening cysteine and the closing phenylalanine or tryptophan. D genes are given only for firm matches. Rows give clone size only sometimes, using once, few, many, or a class for an expanded clone.

V gene	clone size	J gene	D gene	CDR3 protein
TRBV6-4	NA	TRBJ2-7	NA	CASSDSPQDEQYF
TRBV27	NA	TRBJ2-3	NA	CASSLGTGNTDTQYF
TRBV7-9	NA	TRBJ1-1	TRBD1	CASSLLNRGTEAFF
TRBV30	NA	TRBJ2-1	TRBD2	CAWSALAGGHDEQFF
TRBV5-4	NA	TRBJ2-5	TRBD2	CAASIITSGYYQETQYF
TRBV2	NA	TRBJ2-6	TRBD1	CASRDRGRGANVLTF
TRBV9	NA	TRBJ2-1	NA	CASSVTGWDNEQFF
TRBV6-6	NA	TRBJ2-7	NA	CASSSGHSYEQYF
TRBV4-3	NA	TRBJ2-3	NA	CASSHQRAYSGTDTQYF
TRBV11-2	NA	TRBJ1-1	TRBD1	CASSFGTGNTEAFF
TRBV5-4	NA	TRBJ1-5	NA	CASSLGTVNQPQHF
TRBV9	NA	TRBJ1-1	NA	CASSDTGGTEAFF
TRBV7-3	NA	TRBJ2-5	TRBD1	CASSRKGGQGALSETQYF
TRBV28	NA	TRBJ2-1	NA	CASSPRGTARYNEQFF
TRBV28	NA	TRBJ1-2	NA	CASSSSTVGYTF
TRBV5-6	NA	TRBJ2-7	NA	CASSLEPLGPIHEQYF
TRBV6-1	NA	TRBJ2-7	NA	CASSASLSYEQYF
TRBV18	NA	TRBJ2-3	TRBD2	CASSPSRGTSADTQYF
TRBV19	once	TRBJ2-7	TRBD2	CASSHTLTSASSYEQYF
TRBV27	NA	TRBJ2-7	NA	CASSFASSYEQYF
TRBV28	NA	NA	TRBD1	CASSSSPGQGNREQYF
TRBV5-1	NA	TRBJ2-1	NA	CASSLPVSSYNEQFF
TRBV28	NA	TRBJ1-3	NA	CASRRGGTGNTIYF
TRBV6-7	NA	TRBJ2-1	NA	CASSYPPSTRTSYNEQFF
TRBV6-5	NA	NA	NA	CASSTSETRLYEQYF
TRBV7-3	NA	TRBJ2-7	TRBD1	CASSQDRGLPYEQYF
TRBV28	once	TRBJ1-1	TRBD1	CASSPWTGGTVNTEAFF
TRBV28	NA	TRBJ2-5	TRBD1	CASSLWDRGEQYF
TRBV18	NA	TRBJ1-5	NA	CASSPFEGGGPPGNQPQHF
TRBV5-4	NA	TRBJ2-2	NA	CASSPRGPGELFF
TRBV5-1	NA	TRBJ1-2	NA	CASSLVGGGVGGYTF
TRBV10-3	NA	TRBJ1-3	NA	CAISPQAGNTIYF
TRBV18	NA	TRBJ1-1	TRBD1	CATADRGSTEAFF
TRBV10-3	NA	TRBJ2-1	TRBD2	CAISGGEGYYNEQFF
TRBV9	NA	TRBJ1-3	NA	CASSQGSTGNTIYF
TRBV4-1	NA	TRBJ1-2	TRBD1	CASSHAQGFTGDGYTF
TRBV9	NA	TRBJ2-1	TRBD2	CASSVAPVMASGNNEQFF
TRBV28	NA	TRBJ1-2	NA	CASTVNPPNYGYTF
TRBV6-5	NA	TRBJ1-2	NA	CASSQGTSDGYTF
TRBV5-1	NA	TRBJ1-1	NA	CASSLGLWTENTEAFF
TRBV4-1	once	TRBJ2-1	TRBD2	CASSSIAGGPMNEQFF
TRBV5-1	NA	TRBJ1-4	TRBD1	CASSPTGVGREKLFF
TRBV4-1	NA	TRBJ2-7	TRBD2	CASSQEPAGGYEQYF
TRBV4-2	NA	TRBJ2-1	NA	CASGFRGSSYNEQFF
TRBV10-3	NA	TRBJ2-3	NA	CAISERQDTDTQYF
TRBV27	NA	TRBJ2-7	TRBD1	CASSETGRGEQYF
TRBV7-8	NA	TRBJ2-1	NA	CASSPGQGGNEQFF
TRBV7-3	NA	TRBJ2-7	NA	CASSSQTGLAYEQYF
TRBV11-2	NA	TRBJ2-5	NA	CASSLVGGPGTQYF